This T cell receptor beta chain came from a study of OX40 agonist ivuxolimab in advanced cancers. Sequencing used immunoSEQ multiplex PCR; TCRdb keeps in-frame clones, though not all of them. Of 45,000 to 50,000 clones detected, about 90% appear once; the ten largest clones hold roughly 6.8%. Germline loops: CDR1 SEHNR, CDR2 FQNEAQ (reference sequence). The length of the CDR3 is 14 residues. With V trimmed by 8 bases and J by 4 bases, 9 bases remained unmatched. The receptor's source is an adult with an advanced solid tumor such as melanoma, head and neck, liver or kidney cancer. The V call is TRBV7-9, the J call TRBJ2-3, with 7 nucleotides matching TRBD2. The sequencing here drew on CD4+ or CD8+ T cells sorted from blood, taken in a trial of the OX40 agonist ivuxolimab. This chain's CDR3 is CASSERGSSDTQYF. The CDR3 DNA follows: TGTGCCAGCTCGGAGCGGGGCTCCTCAGATACGCAGTATTTT.